Shown below are 13 T cell receptor beta chains from a single sample sequenced in a study of CD8+ T cells in alopecia areata. Following RNA extraction, reverse transcription yielded cDNA that acted as the sequencing template. The table came from immunoSEQ multiplex PCR; TCRdb's copy has only in-frame clones and leaves some out. The table includes 150,000 to 160,000 clones, 45% to 55% detected once. The material sequenced was CD8+ T cells sorted from blood, taken at week 0. The receptors originated from a human donor with alopecia areata.

This chain uses TRBV4-3 with TRBJ2-7, with D hard to call. There are 14 residues in the CDR3. Germline V gene data show CDR1 as LGHNA and CDR2 as YSLEER. Deletions cut 0 bases from V and 7 bases from J, with 13 bases between. In nucleotides, the CDR3 is TGCGCCAGCAGCCAAGATCTGGCCTCGCGGGAGCAGTACTTC. It encodes CASSQDLASREQYF.

This clone was observed a few times. The chain employs TRBV2 and TRBJ1-2, with TRBD1 matching over 7 bases. The CDR3 loop spans 12 amino acids. Losses at the gene ends were 6 bases for V and 4 bases for J; bases not matched to a gene: 2. CDR1 SNHLY and CDR2 FYNNEI come from the germline V gene. The CDR3 DNA reads as TGTGCCAGCAGAGGGACAGTCTATGGCTACACCTTC. Amino acids: CASRGTVYGYTF.

This clone was detected only a few times. This rearrangement joins TRBV7-9 to TRBJ2-1; 7 bases agree with TRBD1. With 4 bases clipped from V and 2 bases from J, the junction kept 5 bases outside the gene matches. Germline CDR1 reads SEHNR; CDR2 reads FQNEAQ (reference sequence). The CDR3 length is 15 residues. CDR3 sequence: CASSSDRVTYNEQFF. DNA of the CDR3: TGTGCCAGCAGCTCAGACAGGGTAACCTACAATGAGCAGTTCTTC.

This clone appeared a few times. The chain is built from TRBV13 and TRBJ2-1, with D possibly TRBD2 on 8 matching bases. Germline V gene lookup returns CDR1 PRHDT and CDR2 FYEKMQ (reference sequence). The CDR3 contains 19 residues. Trimming removed 5 bases from V and 0 bases from J, with 23 bases in between. This chain's CDR3 is CASSPRGDSGDSSYNEQFF. CDR3 nucleotides: TGTGCCAGCAGCCCCCGAGGGGATAGCGGGGACAGCTCCTACAATGAGCAGTTCTTC.

This clone is a singleton in its sample. The chain couples TRBV29-1 to TRBJ1-2; TRBD1 might be the D (5 bases). CDR3 length: 13 amino acids. CDR1 SQVTM and CDR2 ANQGSEA come from the germline V gene. Trimming removed 0 bases from V and 4 bases from J, with 9 bases in between. The CDR3 sequence is CSVEEGTVYGYTF. The CDR3 nucleotides read TGCAGCGTTGAAGAGGGGACGGTCTATGGCTACACCTTC.

In DNA, the CDR3 is TGTGCCACCAGCGGCCGGGACATCCGATATCAGCCCCAGCATTTT. Amino acids: CATSGRDIRYQPQHF. This chain uses TRBV15 with TRBJ1-5, with D possibly being TRBD1 (6 bases). Germline V gene sequence: CDR1 LNHNV, CDR2 YYDKDF (reference sequence). The V end was cut by 5 bases, the J end by 5 bases, with 16 bases between. The CDR3 spans 15 residues.

This clone was counted only a few times. The CDR3 DNA is TGTGCCAGCAGTTTATTAGCCAACTCCTACAATGAGCAGTTCTTC. Translating it yields CASSLLANSYNEQFF. V is TRBV27 and J is TRBJ2-1; no firm D call. Germline V gene data show CDR1 as MNHEY and CDR2 as SMNVEV (reference sequence). Trimming shortened V by 1 base and J by 0 bases, and 7 bases separated the two germline ends. The CDR3 totals 15 residues.

This clone was seen a handful of times. The V gene is TRBV19, the J gene TRBJ2-1; TRBD1 matches 8 bases. This CDR3 has 15 residues. The germline gives CDR1 LNHDA, CDR2 SQIVND (reference sequence). V lost 3 bases to trimming and J lost 3 bases; unmatched junction nucleotides: 4. CDR3 sequence reads: CASSMDREGYNEQFF. CDR3 coding DNA: TGTGCCAGTAGTATGGACAGGGAAGGCTACAATGAGCAGTTCTTC.

The chain carries TRBV9 and TRBJ2-1; 11 positions agree with TRBD2. Losses at the gene ends were 0 bases for V and 6 bases for J; bases not matched to a gene: 8. The CDR3 covers 17 residues. The germline V gene has CDR1 SGDLS and CDR2 YYNGEE. The CDR3 protein is CASSVVGFTSGGNEQFF. Here the CDR3 DNA reads TGTGCCAGCAGCGTAGTTGGATTTACTAGCGGGGGCAATGAGCAGTTCTTC.

In this sample, this clone turned up once. CDR3: CASSSGGATDEAFF. CDR3 nucleotide sequence: TGTGCCAGTAGTTCAGGGGGGGCAACAGATGAAGCTTTCTTT. The rearrangement links TRBV19 to TRBJ1-1; TRBD1 agrees at 7 bases. Germline CDR1 is LNHDA and CDR2 is SQIVND (reference sequence). The CDR3 spans 14 residues. After removal of 5 bases from V and 7 bases from J, the junction contained 10 bases not matched to a gene.

V and J are TRBV4-3 and TRBJ2-3, with D uncertain. This CDR3 contains 13 residues. The V end lost 4 bases, the J end lost 0 bases, and 5 bases lay between the germline ends. From germline, CDR1 is LGHNA and CDR2 YSLEER. In nucleotides, the CDR3 is TGCGCCAGCAGCCCTACGAGCACAGATACGCAGTATTTT. Translated: CASSPTSTDTQYF.

This chain uses TRBV13 with TRBJ2-4; the match to TRBD2 covers 8 bases. The CDR3 spans 15 residues. CDR1 is PRHDT and CDR2 is FYEKMQ in the germline V gene (reference sequence). Unmatched junction bases numbered 9, after V lost 5 bases and J lost 6 bases. The CDR3 nucleotides read TGTGCCAGCAGCACGCGGGCCCTAGCGGGAAACATTCAGTACTTC. Translating it yields CASSTRALAGNIQYF.

The rearrangement links TRBV27 to TRBJ2-5; no clear D. Germline-derived CDR1 and CDR2 are MNHEY and SMNVEV (reference sequence). Trimming stripped 2 bases from V and 2 bases from J, with 9 bases between. The length of the CDR3 is 14 residues. In DNA form, the CDR3 reads TGTGCCAGCAGTTTAATACTCGGGCAAGAGACCCAGTACTTC. Its translation: CASSLILGQETQYF.